Listed below are T cell receptor beta chains from one sample, sequenced in a study of spatial heterogeneity in lung cancer. TCRdb reanalysed the 5' RACE reads using MiXCR and keeps one entry per CDR3 protein. The table lists more than 20,000 distinct CDR3 sequences, 2.8% of them singletons, with 7% to 9.5% in the top ten. The sequences come from lung tumor tissue, collected at surgery. The receptors come from a male donor with early-stage non-small cell lung cancer. CDR3s include the opening cysteine and the closing phenylalanine or tryptophan. The order of the fields is J gene, clone size, V gene, D gene, CDR3 DNA, CDR3 protein. A D gene is named only where the DNA matches it firmly. Not all rows give a size; the values are once, few, many and, for expanded clones, a class.

j_gene: TRBJ2-2
abundance: many
v_gene: TRBV12-3/TRBV12-4
d_gene: -
CDR3nt: TGTGCCAGCAGTCCCGGGGTCGCGAACACCGGGGAGCTGTTTTTT
CDR3aa: CASSPGVANTGELFF

j_gene: TRBJ1-6
abundance: many
v_gene: TRBV3-1
d_gene: -
CDR3nt: TGTGCCAGCAGCCAGATCGGGTTGGGGGATTCACCCCTCCACTTT
CDR3aa: CASSQIGLGDSPLHF

j_gene: TRBJ2-3
abundance: medium-sized
v_gene: TRBV6-1
d_gene: -
CDR3nt: TGTGCCAGCAGCTCTAGGACAGATAGCACAGATACGCAGTATTTT
CDR3aa: CASSSRTDSTDTQYF

j_gene: TRBJ1-1
abundance: many
v_gene: TRBV6-5
d_gene: -
CDR3nt: TGTGCCAGCAGTTACGGGGCCATGAACACTGAAGCTTTCTTT
CDR3aa: CASSYGAMNTEAFF

j_gene: TRBJ2-2
abundance: many
v_gene: TRBV14
d_gene: -
CDR3nt: TGTGCCAGCAGCCAGGCTAGCGTGATCGGGGAGCTGTTTTTT
CDR3aa: CASSQASVIGELFF

j_gene: TRBJ1-1
abundance: many
v_gene: TRBV3-1
d_gene: -
CDR3nt: TGTGCCAGCAGCCAAGAGGGACGGGCGAACACTGAAGCTTTCTTT
CDR3aa: CASSQEGRANTEAFF

j_gene: TRBJ2-7
abundance: many
v_gene: TRBV25-1
d_gene: TRBD1
CDR3nt: TGTGCCAGCAGTTTAGGATTGACAGGGAGAGACTACGAGCAGTACTTC
CDR3aa: CASSLGLTGRDYEQYF

j_gene: TRBJ1-2
abundance: few
v_gene: TRBV28
d_gene: -
CDR3nt: TGTGCCAGCAGTGAACAGGGAAAAAATTATGGCTACACCTTC
CDR3aa: CASSEQGKNYGYTF

j_gene: TRBJ2-7
abundance: medium-sized
v_gene: TRBV5-4
d_gene: TRBD2
CDR3nt: TGTGCCAGCACTACTAGCGGGACCCTCTACGAGCAGTACTTC
CDR3aa: CASTTSGTLYEQYF

j_gene: TRBJ1-5
abundance: -
v_gene: TRBV5-1
d_gene: -
CDR3nt: TGCGCCAGCAGCTTGTTGGTCAGGGAGGATCAGCCCCAGCATTTT
CDR3aa: CASSLLVREDQPQHF

j_gene: TRBJ1-1
abundance: many
v_gene: TRBV6-5
d_gene: TRBD1
CDR3nt: TGTGCCAGCGCAGACAGGGGGAACACTGAAGCTTTCTTT
CDR3aa: CASADRGNTEAFF

j_gene: TRBJ2-7
abundance: many
v_gene: TRBV7-2
d_gene: TRBD2
CDR3nt: TGTGCCAGCAGCAGGAGCGGGAGTGGCTACGAGCAGTACTTC
CDR3aa: CASSRSGSGYEQYF

j_gene: TRBJ1-1
abundance: many
v_gene: TRBV6-5
d_gene: -
CDR3nt: TGTGCCAGCAGTTACTCCGTTGGCCCGGGGACTGAAGCTTTCTTT
CDR3aa: CASSYSVGPGTEAFF

j_gene: TRBJ1-5
abundance: many
v_gene: TRBV24-1
d_gene: TRBD1
CDR3nt: TGTGCCACCAGTCGACAGGGGAATCAGCCCCAGCATTTT
CDR3aa: CATSRQGNQPQHF

j_gene: TRBJ2-3
abundance: many
v_gene: TRBV3-1
d_gene: -
CDR3nt: TGTGCCAGCAGCCCCGCGGTAGATACGCAGTATTTT
CDR3aa: CASSPAVDTQYF

j_gene: TRBJ2-7
abundance: many
v_gene: TRBV7-2
d_gene: -
CDR3nt: TGTGCCAGCAGCTTGACAGAGTCCTACGAGCAGTACTTC
CDR3aa: CASSLTESYEQYF

j_gene: TRBJ2-2
abundance: many
v_gene: TRBV3-1
d_gene: TRBD1
CDR3nt: TGTGCCAGCAGCCCGGGGACAGGGGTTTCGGGGGAGCTGTTTTTT
CDR3aa: CASSPGTGVSGELFF

j_gene: TRBJ2-3
abundance: few
v_gene: TRBV5-1
d_gene: -
CDR3nt: TGCGCCAGCAGCGCGAACCCCGTGATTGGCACAGATACGCAGTATTTT
CDR3aa: CASSANPVIGTDTQYF

j_gene: TRBJ2-2
abundance: -
v_gene: TRBV5-1
d_gene: -
CDR3nt: TGCGCCAGCAGCTTGCGGGAGTTGAACACCGGGGAGCTGTTTTTT
CDR3aa: CASSLRELNTGELFF

j_gene: TRBJ2-5
abundance: many
v_gene: TRBV7-9
d_gene: TRBD2
CDR3nt: TGTGCCAGCGAAAGCGGGAGCTTTTGGGAGACCCAGTACTTC
CDR3aa: CASESGSFWETQYF

j_gene: TRBJ2-2
abundance: many
v_gene: TRBV9
d_gene: -
CDR3nt: TGTGCCAGCAGCGTAGTGGTAGGAACCGGGGAGCTGTTTTTT
CDR3aa: CASSVVVGTGELFF

j_gene: TRBJ2-1
abundance: many
v_gene: TRBV24-1
d_gene: -
CDR3nt: TGTGCCACCAGTGATTCTGGCGGACAGCGAGTTTACAATGAGCAGTTCTTC
CDR3aa: CATSDSGGQRVYNEQFF

j_gene: TRBJ2-7
abundance: many
v_gene: TRBV19
d_gene: -
CDR3nt: TGTGCCAGTAGTTTCCAGGGTGCGAGCTCCTACGAGCAGTACTTC
CDR3aa: CASSFQGASSYEQYF

j_gene: TRBJ2-7
abundance: many
v_gene: TRBV12-3/TRBV12-4
d_gene: TRBD2
CDR3nt: TGTGCCAGCAGGGGACTAGCGGAAGACCGCGAGCAGTACTTC
CDR3aa: CASRGLAEDREQYF

j_gene: TRBJ1-2
abundance: medium-sized
v_gene: TRBV27
d_gene: -
CDR3nt: TGTGCCAGCAAAATCAGGGAGGCTGATGGCTACACCTTC
CDR3aa: CASKIREADGYTF

j_gene: TRBJ1-2
abundance: many
v_gene: TRBV28
d_gene: TRBD1
CDR3nt: TGTGCCAGCAGTTCGAAAACCCTGGACAGGTTCTATGGCTACACCTTC
CDR3aa: CASSSKTLDRFYGYTF

j_gene: TRBJ1-3
abundance: many
v_gene: TRBV29-1
d_gene: -
CDR3nt: TGCAGCGTTGAACAGACGAGCTCTGGAAACACCATATATTTT
CDR3aa: CSVEQTSSGNTIYF

j_gene: TRBJ2-3
abundance: many
v_gene: TRBV20-1
d_gene: -
CDR3nt: TGCAGTGCTAGGGCGGGCGGAGCTAGCACAGATACGCAGTATTTT
CDR3aa: CSARAGGASTDTQYF

j_gene: TRBJ2-1
abundance: many
v_gene: TRBV9
d_gene: -
CDR3nt: TGTGCCAGCAGCGTAGGAGGGGACACCTCCAATGAGCAGTTCTTC
CDR3aa: CASSVGGDTSNEQFF

j_gene: TRBJ2-5
abundance: medium-sized
v_gene: TRBV20-1
d_gene: TRBD2
CDR3nt: TGCAGTGCTAGACTCGCTAGCGGACCACAAGAGACCCAGTACTTC
CDR3aa: CSARLASGPQETQYF

j_gene: TRBJ2-7
abundance: many
v_gene: TRBV12-3/TRBV12-4
d_gene: TRBD1
CDR3nt: TGTGCCAGCAGTTTCGCTTCGGCACAGGGGGCTTATGAGCAGTACTTC
CDR3aa: CASSFASAQGAYEQYF

j_gene: TRBJ2-5
abundance: many
v_gene: TRBV4-1
d_gene: TRBD2
CDR3nt: TGCGCCAGCAGCCACGGTCTGGCGGGAGCGGAGAAGACCCAGTACTTC
CDR3aa: CASSHGLAGAEKTQYF